One TCR beta chain is described in this entry. The sample is drawn from a study of blood T cell repertoires in COVID-19. Assay used: immunoSEQ multiplex PCR; TCRdb lists only in-frame clones, some missing. The sample shows 240,000 or so clones, approximately 80% of them seen only once. V was pared by 3 bases and J by 7 bases, with 5 bases of the junction left unmatched. The CDR3 totals 15 residues. The germline gives CDR1 MDHEN, CDR2 SYDVKM. The sequence came from a woman of 80 years or more with COVID-19, enrolled during active disease. This chain connects TRBV28 to TRBJ1-6; TRBD1 matches 8 bases. The sample was peripheral blood. CDR3 nucleotide sequence: TGTGCCAGCAGTTTCTGGAGACAGGGGAATTCACCCCTCCACTTT. This translates into CASSFWRQGNSPLHF. Together with reference TRBV28 and TRBJ1-6, the CDR3 gives the full variable domain: DVKVTQSSRYLVKRTGEKVFLECVQDMDHENMFWYRQDPGLGLRLIYFSYDVKMKEKGDIPEGYSVSREKKERFSLILESASTNQTSMYLCASSFWRQGNSPLHFGNGTRLTVT.